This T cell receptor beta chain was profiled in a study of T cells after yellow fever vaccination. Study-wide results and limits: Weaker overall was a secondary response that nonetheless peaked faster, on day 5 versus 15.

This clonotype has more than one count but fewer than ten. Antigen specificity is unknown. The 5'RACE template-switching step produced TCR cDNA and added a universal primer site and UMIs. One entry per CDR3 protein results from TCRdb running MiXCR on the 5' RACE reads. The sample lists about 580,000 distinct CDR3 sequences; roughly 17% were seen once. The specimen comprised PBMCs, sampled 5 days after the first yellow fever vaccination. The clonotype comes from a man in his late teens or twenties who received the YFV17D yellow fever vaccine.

Written as DNA, the CDR3 is TGTGCCAGCAGCTTAGCAGGGGCATTAACCGGGGAGCTGTTTTTT. This codes for CASSLAGALTGELFF. The chain links TRBV7-6 to TRBJ2-2; perhaps TRBD1 as D (5 bases). Trimming took off 0 bases at V and 5 bases at J, with 10 bases between the two ends. There are 15 residues in the CDR3. CDR1 SGHVS and CDR2 FNYEAQ come from the germline V gene.